What follows are 7 T cell receptor beta chains derived from one specimen sequenced in a study of T cell changes during pregnancy in multiple sclerosis. Repertoires were generated with immunoSEQ multiplex PCR, while TCRdb's copy carries only in-frame clones and drops some. The sample includes tens of thousands of clones, almost 97% of them seen just once. This specimen consisted of CD8+ T cells from peripheral blood mononuclear cells, obtained after pregnancy. The receptors here all came from a female donor with multiple sclerosis, enrolled in a pregnancy study.

The chain employs TRBV18 and TRBJ2-5; 8 bases line up with TRBD1. J gave up 5 bases and V 4 bases, and 6 bases lay outside the gene matches. CDR1 KGHSH and CDR2 LQKENI come from the germline V gene. The CDR3 runs to 14 residues. CDR3 loop: CASSLVQGEETQYF. The DNA for the CDR3 is TGTGCCAGCTCACTGGTACAGGGGGAGGAGACCCAGTACTTC.

The rearrangement uses TRBV21-1 and TRBJ2-2; the listed D gene, TRBD1, was not tested against the DNA. TRBV21-1 is a pseudogene. This CDR3 has 12 amino acids. This CDR3 is CASVQRPGELFF. The CDR3 bases are TGTGCCAGCGTACAACGTCCCGGGGAGCTGTTTTTT.

The rearrangement uses TRBV5-4 and TRBJ2-1; D is unresolved. The germline CDR1 and CDR2 sequences are SGHNT and YYREEE (reference sequence). The CDR3 sequence is 15 residues long. V dropped 4 bases and J dropped 0 bases, with 11 bases sitting between them. CDR3 DNA: TGTGCCAGCAGCACAACTCGGAGCTCCTACAATGAGCAGTTCTTC. It yields the protein CASSTTRSSYNEQFF.

The chain employs TRBV2 and TRBJ2-6; 11 positions agree with TRBD2. J was trimmed by 4 bases and V by 6 bases; bases with no gene match: 11. The CDR3 has 18 residues. Germline V gene data show CDR1 as SNHLY and CDR2 as FYNNEI. CDR3 protein: CASRGIAGGPGGANVLTF. CDR3 sequence (DNA): TGTGCCAGCAGGGGAATAGCGGGAGGGCCGGGCGGGGCCAACGTCCTGACTTTC.

This chain connects TRBV5-8 to TRBJ2-1; perhaps TRBD1 as D (6 bases). Germline-derived CDR1 and CDR2 are SGHTS and YDEGEE. This CDR3 has 14 amino acids. Trimming left V 3 bases short and J 10 bases short, with 17 bases between. The CDR3 loop reads CASSSWKDRSEQFF. In nucleotides, the CDR3 is TGTGCCAGCAGCTCCTGGAAGGACAGATCCGAGCAGTTCTTC.

The chain couples TRBV19 to TRBJ2-7; 8 bases are a match to TRBD2. The CDR3 runs to 14 residues. In germline, CDR1 is LNHDA, CDR2 SQIVND (reference sequence). Trimming removed 3 bases from V and 2 bases from J; junction bases left unmatched: 3. The CDR3 nucleotides read TGTGCCAGTAGTATTACTAGCGGAGCCTACGAGCAGTACTTC. Amino acid sequence: CASSITSGAYEQYF.

The V and J genes are TRBV15 and TRBJ2-1; 9 bases line up with TRBD2. Germline V gene data show CDR1 as LNHNV and CDR2 as YYDKDF (reference sequence). J lost 8 bases, V lost 10 bases, and 6 bases had no gene match. This CDR3 contains 12 residues. CDR3 in amino acids: CAIGLASYEQFF. The CDR3 region has the DNA TGTGCCATCGGACTAGCGTCATATGAGCAGTTCTTC.